The 17 T cell receptor beta chains below come from one sample, sequenced in a study of blood T cell repertoires in COVID-19. This table comes from immunoSEQ multiplex PCR, and its TCRdb copy is limited to in-frame clones, with some not included. The sample includes under 300,000 clones, 75% to 85% seen only once; the top ten take more than 5%. The sequenced sample consisted of peripheral blood. Receptor source: a human donor in a cohort sampled during active COVID-19.

The chain joins TRBV6-5 to TRBJ1-5; unclear D gene. Trimming left V 6 bases short and J 3 bases short, with 15 bases between. The germline V gene has CDR1 MNHEY and CDR2 SVGAGI. This CDR3 is built from 15 residues. The CDR3 DNA is TGTGCCAGCAGACCTGAGGGCTGGTACAATCAGCCCCAGCATTTT. It is translated as CASRPEGWYNQPQHF.

The J gene is TRBJ1-2, the V gene TRBV6-5; TRBD1 matches 8 bases. The CDR3 runs to 14 residues. The V gene end was trimmed by 4 bases and the J gene end by 2 bases; junction bases not matched to a gene: 3. Germline V gene lookup returns CDR1 MNHEY and CDR2 SVGAGI. CDR3 sequence: CASSSRQGNYGYTF. As DNA, the CDR3 is TGTGCCAGCAGTTCGAGACAGGGGAACTATGGCTACACCTTC.

V and J are TRBV9 and TRBJ1-1; the D gene is possibly TRBD1 (5 bases). V was clipped by 4 bases and J by 3 bases, with 16 bases between them. This CDR3 contains 15 residues. Germline CDR1 SGDLS, CDR2 YYNGEE. The CDR3 loop reads CASSPRGEWDTEAFF. CDR3 DNA sequence: TGTGCCAGCAGCCCACGGGGGGAATGGGACACTGAAGCTTTCTTT. Together with reference TRBV9 and TRBJ1-1, the CDR3 gives the full variable domain: DSGVTQTPKHLITATGQRVTLRCSPRSGDLSVYWYQQSLDQGLQFLIQYYNGEERAKGNILERFSAQQFPDLHSELNLSSLELGDSALYFCASSPRGEWDTEAFFGQGTRLTVV.

The CDR3, as DNA: TGTGCCAGCAGCCGGGACTCTAGCACAGATACGCAGTATTTT. The encoded protein is CASSRDSSTDTQYF. The genes are TRBV5-4 and TRBJ2-3, with a weak D call TRBD2 (6 bases). The CDR3 length is 14 residues. Trimming stripped 4 bases from V and 0 bases from J, with 9 bases between. Germline V gene lookup returns CDR1 SGHNT and CDR2 YYREEE (reference sequence).

The rearrangement joins TRBV27 to TRBJ2-1, with 10 bases identical to TRBD2. From germline, CDR1 is MNHEY and CDR2 SMNVEV (reference sequence). Trimming cost V 8 bases and J 8 bases; bases outside gene matches: 12. CDR3 length equals 15 residues. CDR3 sequence reads: CASALRASGSHEQFF. In nucleotides, the CDR3 is TGTGCCAGCGCCTTACGGGCTAGCGGGAGCCATGAGCAGTTCTTC.

The rearrangement joins TRBV6-6 to TRBJ2-5; the match to TRBD2 covers 8 bases. CDR3 length: 16 amino acids. Germline V lookup: CDR1 MNHNY, CDR2 SVGAGI (reference sequence). The V and J ends lost 2 bases and 0 bases, in that order; junction bases with no gene match: 5. The CDR3 DNA sequence: TGTGCCAGCAGTTACCCAGCGGGGGTCGACCAAGAGACCCAGTACTTC. Translation gives CASSYPAGVDQETQYF.

This chain uses TRBV4-2 with TRBJ1-1; TRBD1 matches at 7 bases. CDR3 length: 15 residues. V shed 3 bases, J shed 4 bases, and the junction held 8 bases outside the gene matches. Germline CDR1 LGHNA, CDR2 YNFKEQ. The CDR3 here is CASSQVDREGTEAFF. The CDR3 coding sequence is TGTGCCAGCAGCCAGGTAGACAGGGAAGGCACTGAAGCTTTCTTT.

This chain links TRBV12-3 or TRBV12-4 with TRBJ2-7; a possible D gene is TRBD2 (6 bases). Trimming shortened V by 5 bases and J by 4 bases, and 12 bases separated the two germline ends. This CDR3 region has 13 residues. In nucleotides, the CDR3 is TGTGCCAGCAGTATACACAGCGGGTACGAGCAGTACTTC. Protein sequence: CASSIHSGYEQYF.

This clone was found a few times. The chain carries TRBV7-2 and TRBJ2-5, with 7 bases aligning to TRBD1. The ends lost 5 bases at V and 5 bases at J; junction bases unmatched: 11. CDR3 length equals 15 residues. Germline V CDR1 and CDR2: SGHTA, FQGNSA. The CDR3 DNA follows: TGTGCCAGCAGCCCCAGGGGGTCCGCCGCGGAGACCCAGTACTTC. It translates to CASSPRGSAAETQYF. The entire variable domain, with the rest obtained from reference TRBV7-2 and TRBJ2-5, is as follows: GAGVSQSPSNKVTEKGKDVELRCDPISGHTALYWYRQSLGQGLEFLIYFQGNSAPDKSGLPSDRFSAERTGGSVSTLTIQRTQQEDSAVYLCASSPRGSAAETQYFGPGTRLLVL.

The chain recombines TRBV6-5 with TRBJ2-3, with TRBD1 identical over 10 bases. In germline, CDR1 is MNHEY, CDR2 SVGAGI. V trimming: 6 bases; J trimming: 2 bases; junction bases outside the gene matches: 5. The CDR3 sequence is 15 residues long. The CDR3 nucleotides are TGTGCCAGCAGGACGACAGGGGGCATCACAGATACGCAGTATTTT. Translation: CASRTTGGITDTQYF.

The gene calls are TRBV21-1 and TRBJ2-7; the table's D call of TRBD1 was not tested on the DNA. TRBV21-1 is a listed pseudogene. The CDR3 is made up of 15 amino acids. CDR3 DNA sequence: TGTGCCAGCAGCAAAGCGCCCCAGCCATCGGACAGGCCTCCTTTC. Its translation: CASSKAPQPSDRPPF.

The chain uses TRBV6-5 and TRBJ1-1, with D possibly matching TRBD1 (5 bases). Germline CDR1 is MNHEY and CDR2 is SVGAGI. Trimming removed 2 bases at V and 3 bases at J, with 10 bases between. The CDR3 has 14 residues. The CDR3 loop is CASSYQGGDTEAFF. Here the CDR3 DNA reads TGTGCCAGCAGTTACCAGGGAGGGGACACTGAAGCTTTCTTT.

A single count supports this clone. The chain carries TRBV5-1 and TRBJ2-3; 13 bases are a match to TRBD2. Trimming removed 7 bases from V and 3 bases from J; junction bases left unmatched: 8. From germline, CDR1 is SGHRS and CDR2 YFSETQ. The CDR3 sequence is 16 residues long. The CDR3 nucleotides are TGCGCCAGCCTATCGGGGACTAGCGGGACTACAGATACGCAGTATTTT. Translating it yields CASLSGTSGTTDTQYF.

As regards this clone: At the DNA level, this CDR3 is encoded by other sequences in the same sample as well. The chain is built from TRBV12-3 or TRBV12-4 and TRBJ2-7, with a tentative D call TRBD2 (5 bases). The CDR3 runs 13 residues. V lost 8 bases to trimming and J lost 2 bases, with 13 bases between them. As DNA, the CDR3 is TGTGCCAGCGCCGGAAGCGGAGCCTACGAGCAGTACTTC. This encodes CASAGSGAYEQYF.

The chain recombines TRBV11-2 with TRBJ2-1; 8 nucleotides line up with TRBD2. V lost 7 bases, J lost 15 bases, and 11 bases stayed unmatched. Germline values: CDR1 SGHAT, CDR2 FQNNGV. This CDR3 contains 12 residues. The CDR3, as DNA: TGTGCCAGCACTGCTCTAGCGGGTGTCCCGTTCTTC. Translated: CASTALAGVPFF.

This clone was observed a few times. The chain is built from TRBV27 and TRBJ2-7, with D perhaps matching TRBD2 (5 bases). This CDR3 is 15 amino acids long. The V gene's germline CDR1 is MNHEY and CDR2 SMNVEV (reference sequence). Trimming cost V 6 bases and J 1 base, with 16 bases left between them. The CDR3 spells CASSSGSTKSYEQYF. In DNA, the CDR3 is TGTGCCAGCAGCTCGGGAAGCACCAAATCCTACGAGCAGTACTTC.

This clone was picked up one time. The chain is built from TRBV19 and TRBJ1-4, with TRBD1 identical over 7 bases. The CDR3 loop spans 19 amino acids. Germline CDR1 reads LNHDA; CDR2 reads SQIVND (reference sequence). V was clipped by 5 bases and J by 0 bases; unmatched bases: 15. CDR3 loop: CASSLDRWIEGATNEKLFF. CDR3 DNA sequence: TGTGCCAGTAGTTTGGACAGGTGGATTGAGGGGGCAACTAATGAAAAACTGTTTTTT.